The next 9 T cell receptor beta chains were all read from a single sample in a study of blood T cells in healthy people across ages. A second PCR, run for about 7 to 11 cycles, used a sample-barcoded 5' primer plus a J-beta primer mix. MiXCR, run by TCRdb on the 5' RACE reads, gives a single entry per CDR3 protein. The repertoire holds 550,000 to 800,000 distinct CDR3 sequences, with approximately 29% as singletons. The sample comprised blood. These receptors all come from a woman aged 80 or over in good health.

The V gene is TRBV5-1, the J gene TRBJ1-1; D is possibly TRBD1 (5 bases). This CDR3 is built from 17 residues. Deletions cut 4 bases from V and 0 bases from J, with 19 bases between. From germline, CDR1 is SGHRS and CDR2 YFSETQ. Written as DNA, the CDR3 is TGCGCCAGCAGCCCCCCCCACAGGACAAGAATGAACACTGAAGCTTTCTTT. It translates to CASSPPHRTRMNTEAFF.

Here the CDR3 reads CASRNDISGANVLTF. The CDR3, as DNA: TGTGCCAGCAGGAATGACATCTCTGGGGCCAACGTCCTGACTTTC. The genes are TRBV2 and TRBJ2-6; D ambiguous. CDR1 is SNHLY and CDR2 is FYNNEI in the germline V gene. V was cut by 6 bases and J by 0 bases, with 9 bases left in between. CDR3 size: 15 residues.

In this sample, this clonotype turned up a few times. CDR3 protein: CASSLARDYADEKLFF. As DNA, the CDR3 is TGCGCCAGCAGCTTGGCCCGAGATTATGCTGATGAAAAACTGTTTTTT. This chain joins TRBV5-1 and TRBJ1-4; D uncertain. The CDR3 runs to 16 residues. Germline V gives CDR1 SGHRS, CDR2 YFSETQ. V was trimmed by 0 bases and J by 6 bases, leaving 15 bases between them.

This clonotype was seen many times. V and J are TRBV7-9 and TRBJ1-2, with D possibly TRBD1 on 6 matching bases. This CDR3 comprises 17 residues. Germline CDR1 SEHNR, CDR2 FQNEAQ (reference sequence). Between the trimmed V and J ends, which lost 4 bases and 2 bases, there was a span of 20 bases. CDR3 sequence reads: CASSSPWGAGPNYGYTF. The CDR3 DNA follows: TGTGCCAGCAGCTCCCCCTGGGGGGCCGGACCCAACTATGGCTACACCTTC.

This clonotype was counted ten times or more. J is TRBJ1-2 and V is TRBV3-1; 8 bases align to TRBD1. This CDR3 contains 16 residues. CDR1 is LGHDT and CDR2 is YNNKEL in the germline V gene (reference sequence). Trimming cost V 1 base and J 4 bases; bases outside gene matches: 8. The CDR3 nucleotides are TGTGCCAGCAGCCAAGCAGCAGGGGGCGGAAGCTATGGCTACACCTTC. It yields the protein CASSQAAGGGSYGYTF.

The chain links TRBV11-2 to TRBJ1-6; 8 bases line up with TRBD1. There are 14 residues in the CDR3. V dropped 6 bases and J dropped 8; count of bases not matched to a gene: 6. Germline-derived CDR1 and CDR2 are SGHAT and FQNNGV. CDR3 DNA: TGTGCCAGCAGTTCCAACAGGGGGGATTCACCCCTCCACTTT. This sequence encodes CASSSNRGDSPLHF.

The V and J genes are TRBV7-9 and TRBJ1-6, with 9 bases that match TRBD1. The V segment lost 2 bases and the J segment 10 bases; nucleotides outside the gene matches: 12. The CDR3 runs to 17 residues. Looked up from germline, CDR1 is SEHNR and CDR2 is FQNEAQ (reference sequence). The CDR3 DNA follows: TGTGCCAGCAGCTTACACACTACAGGGGGCGTAAGGTCACCCCTCCACTTT. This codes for CASSLHTTGGVRSPLHF.

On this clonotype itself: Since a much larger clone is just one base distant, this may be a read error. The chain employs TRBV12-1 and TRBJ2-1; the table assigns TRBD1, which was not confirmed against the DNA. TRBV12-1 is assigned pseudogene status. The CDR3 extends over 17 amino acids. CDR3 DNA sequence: TGTGCCAGCAGCCACTTCCCCTGGGGGAGCCCCTACAATGAGCAGTTCTTC. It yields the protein CASSHFPWGSPYNEQFF.

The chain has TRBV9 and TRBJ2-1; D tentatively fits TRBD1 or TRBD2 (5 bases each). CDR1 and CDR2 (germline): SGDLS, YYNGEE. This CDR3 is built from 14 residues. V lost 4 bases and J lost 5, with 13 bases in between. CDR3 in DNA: TGTGCCAGCAGCCCCTGGGACCCAAACAATGAGCAGTTCTTC. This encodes CASSPWDPNNEQFF.